This TCR beta chain originates from a study of cytomegalovirus exposure and HLA in healthy donors. Findings of the study overall: The study listed approximately 160 cytomegalovirus-associated TCR beta chains. Later findings reportedly placed an Asian-associated ancestry cluster below the approximately 670-donor mean for N-insertions. At a 0.05 false discovery rate, a later analysis found 16,951 TCR beta sequences to be associated with HLA alleles.

Trimming took 8 bases from V and 7 from J, leaving 27 bases between them. Germline V gene lookup returns CDR1 SNHLY and CDR2 FYNNEI. The CDR3 consists of 17 residues. In regard to this clone: Its antigen remains unknown.

PCR used 60 Vbeta primers and 13 Jbeta primers. Here immunoSEQ multiplex PCR was the method, and the copy in TCRdb shows in-frame clones only, minus some. This sample has 110,000 to 150,000 clones; roughly 82% occur once, and the top ten carry less than 4%. The chain uses TRBV2 and TRBJ2-1; tentatively, D is TRBD1 (6 bases). Sequencing was performed on PBMCs. The origin of this receptor is a male donor in good health and CMV-seronegative. As DNA, the CDR3 is TGTGCCAGCCCTGGGGATCGGGACACCGTTTCGGAGAATGAGCAGTTCTTC. It encodes CASPGDRDTVSENEQFF.